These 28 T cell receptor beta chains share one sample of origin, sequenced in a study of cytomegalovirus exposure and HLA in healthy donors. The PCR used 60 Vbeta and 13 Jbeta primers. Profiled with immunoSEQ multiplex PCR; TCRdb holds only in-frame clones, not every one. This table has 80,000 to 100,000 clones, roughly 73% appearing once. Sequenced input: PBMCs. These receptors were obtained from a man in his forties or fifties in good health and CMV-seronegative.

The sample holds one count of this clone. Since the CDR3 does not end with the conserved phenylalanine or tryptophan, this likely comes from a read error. The CDR3 spells CASSFGGAVDTGELFV. Written as DNA, the CDR3 is TGTGCCAGCAGCTTTGGGGGGGCGGTTGACACCGGGGAGCTGTTTGTT. The genes are TRBV4-2 and TRBJ2-2; tentative D call: TRBD2 (7 bases). The germline V gene encodes CDR1 LGHNA and CDR2 YNFKEQ. Trimming left V 5 bases short and J 3 bases short, with 16 bases between. This CDR3 spans 16 amino acids.

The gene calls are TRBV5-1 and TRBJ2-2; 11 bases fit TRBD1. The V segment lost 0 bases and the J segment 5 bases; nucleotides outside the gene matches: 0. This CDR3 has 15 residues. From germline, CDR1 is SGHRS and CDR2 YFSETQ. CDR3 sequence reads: CASSLGDRGTGELFF. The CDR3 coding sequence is TGCGCCAGCAGCTTGGGGGACAGGGGGACCGGGGAGCTGTTTTTT.

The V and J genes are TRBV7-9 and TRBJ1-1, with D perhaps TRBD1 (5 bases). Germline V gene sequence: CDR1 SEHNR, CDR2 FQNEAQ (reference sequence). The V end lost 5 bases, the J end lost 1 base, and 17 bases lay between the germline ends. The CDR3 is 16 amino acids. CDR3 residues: CASSRGRRQTNTEAFF. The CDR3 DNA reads TGTGCCAGCAGCCGGGGGAGAAGACAGACGAACACTGAAGCTTTCTTT.

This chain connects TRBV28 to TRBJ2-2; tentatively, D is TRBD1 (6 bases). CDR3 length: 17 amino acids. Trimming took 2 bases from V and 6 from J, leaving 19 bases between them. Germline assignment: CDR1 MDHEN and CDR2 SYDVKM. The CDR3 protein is CASSLDLARTGPGELFF. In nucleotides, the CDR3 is TGTGCCAGCAGTTTAGACCTAGCCCGCACAGGGCCCGGGGAGCTGTTTTTT.

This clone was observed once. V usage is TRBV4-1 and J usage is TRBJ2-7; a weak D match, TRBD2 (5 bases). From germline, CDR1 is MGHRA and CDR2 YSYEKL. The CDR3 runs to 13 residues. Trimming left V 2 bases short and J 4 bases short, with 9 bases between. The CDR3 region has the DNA TGCGCCAGCAGCCAAAGAGGGAATTACGAGCAGTACTTC. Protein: CASSQRGNYEQYF.

DNA of the CDR3: TGTGCCAGCAGTGGACAGCTTTTGGATGAGCAGTTCTTC. Translation gives CASSGQLLDEQFF. The gene calls are TRBV6-1 and TRBJ2-1; TRBD1 is a possible D gene (5 bases). CDR3 length equals 13 residues. V was pared by 4 bases and J by 8 bases, with 12 bases between. The germline V gene has CDR1 MNHNS and CDR2 SASEGT.

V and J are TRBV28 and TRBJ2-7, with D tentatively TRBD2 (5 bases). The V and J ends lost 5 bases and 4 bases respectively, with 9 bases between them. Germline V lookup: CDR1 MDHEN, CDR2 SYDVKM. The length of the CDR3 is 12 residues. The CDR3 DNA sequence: TGTGCCAGCAGTCGCCCGGGGTACGAGCAGTACTTC. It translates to CASSRPGYEQYF.

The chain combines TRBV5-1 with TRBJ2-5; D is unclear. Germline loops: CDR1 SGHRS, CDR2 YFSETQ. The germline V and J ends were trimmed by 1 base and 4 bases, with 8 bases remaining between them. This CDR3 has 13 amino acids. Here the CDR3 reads CASSLSPLETQYF. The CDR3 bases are TGCGCCAGCAGCTTGAGTCCACTAGAGACCCAGTACTTC. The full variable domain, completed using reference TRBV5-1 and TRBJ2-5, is KAGVTQTPRYLIKTRGQQVTLSCSPISGHRSVSWYQQTPGQGLQFLFEYFSETQRNKGNFPGRFSGRQFSNSRSEMNVSTLELGDSALYLCASSLSPLETQYFGPGTRLLVL.

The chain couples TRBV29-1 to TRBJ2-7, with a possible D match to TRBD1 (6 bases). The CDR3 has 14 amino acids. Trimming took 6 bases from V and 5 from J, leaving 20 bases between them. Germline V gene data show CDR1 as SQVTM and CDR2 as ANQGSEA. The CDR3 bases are TGCAGCGTCATACAGACGGCAGGGGTCCACGAGCAGTACTTC. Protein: CSVIQTAGVHEQYF.

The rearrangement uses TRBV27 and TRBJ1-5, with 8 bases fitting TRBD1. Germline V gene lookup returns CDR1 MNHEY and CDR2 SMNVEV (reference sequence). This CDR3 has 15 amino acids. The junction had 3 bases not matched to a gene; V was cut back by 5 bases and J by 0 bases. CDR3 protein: CASSTGTGSNQPQHF. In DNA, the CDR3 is TGTGCCAGCAGTACAGGGACAGGTAGCAATCAGCCCCAGCATTTT.

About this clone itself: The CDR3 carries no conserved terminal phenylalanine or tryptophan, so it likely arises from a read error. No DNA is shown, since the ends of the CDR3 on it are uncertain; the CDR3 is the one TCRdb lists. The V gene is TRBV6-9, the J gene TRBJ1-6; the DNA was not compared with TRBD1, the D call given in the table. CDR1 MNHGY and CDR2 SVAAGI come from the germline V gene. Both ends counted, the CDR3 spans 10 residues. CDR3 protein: CASSYPYSPG.

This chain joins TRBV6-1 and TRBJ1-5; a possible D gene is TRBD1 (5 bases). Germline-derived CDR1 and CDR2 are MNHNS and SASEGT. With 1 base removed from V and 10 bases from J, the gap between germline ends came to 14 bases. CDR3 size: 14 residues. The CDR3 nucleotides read TGTGCCAGCAGTGAAGGGGTGGGGCGGAGACCCCAGCATTTT. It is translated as CASSEGVGRRPQHF.

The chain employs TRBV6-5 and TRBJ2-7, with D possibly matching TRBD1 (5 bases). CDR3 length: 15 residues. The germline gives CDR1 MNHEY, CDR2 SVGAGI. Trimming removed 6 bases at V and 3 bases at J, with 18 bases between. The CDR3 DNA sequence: TGTGCCAGCAGACAACAGGCTGGGGTCTTCTACGAGCAGTACTTC. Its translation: CASRQQAGVFYEQYF.

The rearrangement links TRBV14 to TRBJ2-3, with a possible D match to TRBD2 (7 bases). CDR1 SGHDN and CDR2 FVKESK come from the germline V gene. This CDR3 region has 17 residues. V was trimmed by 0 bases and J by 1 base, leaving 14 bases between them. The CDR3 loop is CASSQDRSGGGTDTQYF. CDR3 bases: TGTGCCAGCAGCCAAGATAGGTCGGGGGGCGGCACAGATACGCAGTATTTT.

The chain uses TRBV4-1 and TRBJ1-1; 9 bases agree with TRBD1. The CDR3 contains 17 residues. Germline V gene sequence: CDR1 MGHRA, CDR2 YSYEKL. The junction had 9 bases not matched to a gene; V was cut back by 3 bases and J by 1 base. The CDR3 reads CASSHRTGGAGNTEAFF. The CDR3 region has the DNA TGCGCCAGCAGCCACCGAACAGGGGGCGCAGGGAACACTGAAGCTTTCTTT.

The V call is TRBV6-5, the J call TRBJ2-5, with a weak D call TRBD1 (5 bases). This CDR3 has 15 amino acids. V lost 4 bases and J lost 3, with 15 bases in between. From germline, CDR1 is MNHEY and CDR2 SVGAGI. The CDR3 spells CASSLGWGQKETQYF. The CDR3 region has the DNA TGTGCCAGCAGTTTGGGATGGGGCCAAAAAGAGACCCAGTACTTC.

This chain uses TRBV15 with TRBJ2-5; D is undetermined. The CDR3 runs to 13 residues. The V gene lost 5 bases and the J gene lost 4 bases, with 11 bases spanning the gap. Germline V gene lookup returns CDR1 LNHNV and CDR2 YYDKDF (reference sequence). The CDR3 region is CATSLVLGETQYF. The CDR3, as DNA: TGTGCCACCAGCCTCGTTCTAGGAGAGACCCAGTACTTC.

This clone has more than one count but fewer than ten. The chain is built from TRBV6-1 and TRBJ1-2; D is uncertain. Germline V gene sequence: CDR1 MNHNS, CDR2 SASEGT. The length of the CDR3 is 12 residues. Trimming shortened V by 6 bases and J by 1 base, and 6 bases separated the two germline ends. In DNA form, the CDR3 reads TGTGCCAGCAGCCTCGTTAACTATGGCTACACCTTC. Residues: CASSLVNYGYTF.

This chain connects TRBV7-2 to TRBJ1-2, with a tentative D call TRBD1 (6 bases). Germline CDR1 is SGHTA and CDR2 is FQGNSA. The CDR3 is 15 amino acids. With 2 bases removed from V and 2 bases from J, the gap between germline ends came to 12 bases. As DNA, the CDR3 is TGTGCCAGCAGCTTATTAGGGGGGGTCAACTATGGCTACACCTTC. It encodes CASSLLGGVNYGYTF.

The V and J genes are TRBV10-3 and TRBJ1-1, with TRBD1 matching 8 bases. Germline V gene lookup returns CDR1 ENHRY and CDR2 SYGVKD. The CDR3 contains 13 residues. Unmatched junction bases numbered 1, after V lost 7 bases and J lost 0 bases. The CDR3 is CAIKDRVNTEAFF. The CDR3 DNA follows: TGTGCCATCAAGGACAGGGTGAACACTGAAGCTTTCTTT.

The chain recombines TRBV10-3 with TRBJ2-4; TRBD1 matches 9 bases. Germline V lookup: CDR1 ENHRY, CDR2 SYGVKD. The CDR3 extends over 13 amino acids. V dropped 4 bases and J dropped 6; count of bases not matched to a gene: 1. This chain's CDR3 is CAISGGQGNIQYF. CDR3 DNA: TGTGCCATCAGTGGGGGACAGGGAAACATTCAGTACTTC.

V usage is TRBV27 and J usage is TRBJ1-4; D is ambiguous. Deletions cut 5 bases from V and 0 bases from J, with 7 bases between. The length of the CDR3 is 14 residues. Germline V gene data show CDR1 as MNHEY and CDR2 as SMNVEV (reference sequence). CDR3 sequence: CASSRHPTNEKLFF. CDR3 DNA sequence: TGTGCCAGCAGTAGACATCCAACTAATGAAAAACTGTTTTTT.

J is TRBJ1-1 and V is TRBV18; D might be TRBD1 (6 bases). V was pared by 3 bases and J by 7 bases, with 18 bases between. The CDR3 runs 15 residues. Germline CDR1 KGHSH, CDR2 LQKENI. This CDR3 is CASSPSRTVFLEAFF. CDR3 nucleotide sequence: TGTGCCAGCTCACCGTCCAGGACAGTTTTCCTTGAAGCTTTCTTT.

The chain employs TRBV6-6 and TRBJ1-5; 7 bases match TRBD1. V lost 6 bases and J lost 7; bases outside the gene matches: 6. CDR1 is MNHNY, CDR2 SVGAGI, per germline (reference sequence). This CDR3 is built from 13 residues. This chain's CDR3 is CASSVDRNQPQHF. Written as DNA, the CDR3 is TGTGCCAGCAGCGTGGACAGGAACCAGCCCCAGCATTTT.

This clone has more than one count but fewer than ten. CDR3 loop: CASSLAGVYNEQFF. CDR3 in DNA: TGCGCCAGCAGCTTAGCAGGTGTCTACAATGAGCAGTTCTTC. This rearrangement joins TRBV5-1 to TRBJ2-1; D is uncertain. In germline, CDR1 is SGHRS, CDR2 YFSETQ. CDR3 size: 14 residues. The ends were cut back, 2 bases at V and 3 bases at J, with 9 bases in the middle.

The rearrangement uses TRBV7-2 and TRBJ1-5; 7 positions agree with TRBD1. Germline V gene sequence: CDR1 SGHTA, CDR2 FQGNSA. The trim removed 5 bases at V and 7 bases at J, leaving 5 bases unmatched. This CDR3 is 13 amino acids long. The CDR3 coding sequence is TGTGCCAGCAGCCTCACAGGGGCCCAGCCCCAGCATTTT. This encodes CASSLTGAQPQHF.

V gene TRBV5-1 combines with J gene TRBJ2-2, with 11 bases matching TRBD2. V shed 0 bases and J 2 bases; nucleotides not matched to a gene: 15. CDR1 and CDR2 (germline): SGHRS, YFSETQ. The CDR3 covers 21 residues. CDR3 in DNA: TGCGCCAGCAGCTTGGGCCCGCTAGCGGGGGGCTCTCTCTTTAACACCGGGGAGCTGTTTTTT. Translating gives CASSLGPLAGGSLFNTGELFF.

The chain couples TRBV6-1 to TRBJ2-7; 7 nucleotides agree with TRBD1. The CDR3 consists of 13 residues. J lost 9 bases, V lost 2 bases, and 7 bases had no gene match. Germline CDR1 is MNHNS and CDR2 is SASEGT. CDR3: CASSERTGTGQYF. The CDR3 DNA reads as TGTGCCAGCAGTGAACGGACAGGAACCGGGCAGTACTTC.